This T cell receptor beta chain was sequenced for a study of CD8 T cells in ankylosing spondylitis. Overall study findings and caveats: Certain motif variants had earlier been reported in reactive arthritis synovial fluid and blood. Reports say disease-linked clones showed up significantly more in matched ankylosing spondylitis synovial fluid. As for the disease-linked clones, they showed a CD8+ phenotype and occurred at relatively low frequencies in peripheral blood.

Making the TCR beta libraries involved quantitative 5'-RACE with molecular barcodes. One entry per CDR3 protein results from TCRdb running MiXCR on the 5' RACE reads. The sample consists of about 150,000 distinct CDR3 sequences, under 35% of them appearing once. The sample holds a few counts of this clonotype. The antigen remains undetermined. Germline-derived CDR1 and CDR2 are ENHRY and SYGVKD. This CDR3 region has 14 residues. V dropped 10 bases and J dropped 4; count of bases not matched to a gene: 10. The sequence came from a male donor with ankylosing spondylitis. V is TRBV10-3 and J is TRBJ2-7, with TRBD2 matching over 10 bases. The sequenced material came from synovial fluid, either unsorted or a sorted T cell fraction (not recorded which). The CDR3 DNA reads TGTGCCACAGGCCTCTCTAGCGGGGGTTACGAGCAGTACTTC. Its translation is CATGLSSGGYEQYF.